Below, 14 T cell receptor beta chains from the same sample are listed, as sequenced in a study of T cell responses to AZD1222 COVID-19 vaccine. The method was immunoSEQ multiplex PCR; TCRdb's version includes in-frame clones alone and lacks a portion of them. The sample has 150,000 or so clones; roughly nine tenths are singletons. Sequenced here: peripheral blood, sampled 28 days after the second AZD1222 dose. These receptor sequences come from an adult who received the AZD1222 COVID-19 vaccine.

The CDR3: CSVERGHGYTF. DNA for the CDR3: TGCAGCGTTGAAAGGGGTCACGGCTACACCTTC. The chain links TRBV29-1 to TRBJ1-2; weak D call: TRBD1 (5 bases). The germline gives CDR1 SQVTM, CDR2 ANQGSEA. The length of the CDR3 is 11 residues. V lost 2 bases and J lost 8, with 9 bases in between.

This clone was seen only a few times. The CDR3 coding sequence is TGTGCCAGCAGCTTACCGCGGGCACAGACAGATACGCAGTATTTT. It translates to CASSLPRAQTDTQYF. V usage is TRBV7-2 and J usage is TRBJ2-3, with D possibly matching TRBD2 (5 bases). The V gene's germline CDR1 is SGHTA and CDR2 FQGNSA. The CDR3 has 15 residues. V lost 2 bases and J lost 3, with 12 bases in between. Full variable domain (missing parts from reference TRBV7-2 and TRBJ2-3): GAGVSQSPSNKVTEKGKDVELRCDPISGHTALYWYRQSLGQGLEFLIYFQGNSAPDKSGLPSDRFSAERTGGSVSTLTIQRTQQEDSAVYLCASSLPRAQTDTQYFGPGTRLTVL.

Of note for this clone: The junction does not match germline at one end; this may be a read error. CDR3 region: CASSFDSFTDTQYF. Here the CDR3 DNA reads TGTGCTAGCAGCTTTGACTCTTTCACAGATACGCAGTATTTT. This chain uses TRBV7-7 with TRBJ2-3, with D unresolved. Germline CDR1 and CDR2: SSHAT and FNYEAQ (reference sequence). The CDR3 has 14 residues.

The V call is TRBV12-3 or TRBV12-4, the J call TRBJ2-7; the D gene is possibly TRBD2 (6 bases). V was pared by 3 bases and J by 7 bases, with 13 bases between. This CDR3 has 13 residues. This chain's CDR3 is CASSFERGREQYF. DNA of the CDR3: TGTGCCAGCAGTTTTGAACGGGGGAGGGAGCAGTACTTC.

The chain has TRBV19 and TRBJ1-6; D call uncertain. The CDR3 is 13 amino acids. Germline assignment: CDR1 LNHDA and CDR2 SQIVND (reference sequence). V lost 6 bases and J 7 bases, leaving 10 bases between the germline ends. CDR3 coding DNA: TGTGCCAGTAGCGTGGGTGACAATTCACCCCTCCACTTT. Encoded protein: CASSVGDNSPLHF.

This sequence joins TRBV11-3 and TRBJ1-1; D unresolved. V was shortened by 5 bases and J by 4 bases, with 23 bases between the two germline ends. The CDR3 contains 17 residues. Germline loops: CDR1 SGHNT, CDR2 YENEEA. The CDR3 loop reads CASSPPAVANRGTEAFF. DNA for the CDR3: TGTGCCAGCAGCCCCCCGGCGGTGGCCAACCGGGGCACTGAAGCTTTCTTT. Combining the CDR3 with reference TRBV11-3 and TRBJ1-1 gives the whole variable domain EAGVVQSPRYKIIEKKQPVAFWCNPISGHNTLYWYLQNLGQGPELLIRYENEEAVDDSQLPKDRFSAERLKGVDSTLKIQPAELGDSAVYLCASSPPAVANRGTEAFFGQGTRLTVV.

The rearrangement links TRBV18 to TRBJ1-5; perhaps TRBD1 as D (5 bases). Germline values: CDR1 KGHSH, CDR2 LQKENI. The CDR3 spans 16 residues. V was shortened by 1 base and J by 1 base, with 11 bases between the two germline ends. CDR3 region: CASSPQEGTSNQPQHF. CDR3 DNA sequence: TGTGCCAGCTCACCACAGGAAGGGACCAGCAATCAGCCCCAGCATTTT. Supplemented by reference TRBV18 and TRBJ1-5, the full variable domain reads NAGVMQNPRHLVRRRGQEARLRCSPMKGHSHVYWYRQLPEEGLKFMVYLQKENIIDESGMPKERFSAEFPKEGPSILRIQQVVRGDSAAYFCASSPQEGTSNQPQHFGDGTRLSIL.

V gene TRBV9 combines with J gene TRBJ2-7; possible D gene TRBD2, 6 bases. Looked up from germline, CDR1 is SGDLS and CDR2 is YYNGEE. The V and J ends lost 0 bases and 10 bases respectively, with 17 bases between them. The length of the CDR3 is 14 residues. The CDR3 is CASSVVAYPGEQYF. CDR3 DNA sequence: TGTGCCAGCAGCGTAGTAGCCTACCCGGGGGAACAGTACTTC.

The rearrangement links TRBV10-3 to TRBJ2-3, with D possibly TRBD1 on 6 matching bases. Germline CDR1 is ENHRY and CDR2 is SYGVKD. V gave up 11 bases and J gave up 0 bases, with 9 bases separating them. The CDR3 loop spans 12 amino acids. The CDR3 sequence: CAVQGSTDTQYF. The CDR3 coding sequence is TGTGCCGTACAGGGAAGCACAGATACGCAGTATTTT.

For the CDR3, the DNA is TGTGCCAGCAGCTTAGAGACAGGCTTCGAGCAGTACTTC. It yields the protein CASSLETGFEQYF. The rearrangement links TRBV11-3 to TRBJ2-7, with D tentatively TRBD1 (6 bases). Trimming took off 0 bases at V and 6 bases at J, with 9 bases between the two ends. The germline V gene encodes CDR1 SGHNT and CDR2 YENEEA. The CDR3 length is 13 residues.

This clone has just a few counts. The chain has TRBV7-9 and TRBJ2-7; possible D gene TRBD2, 6 bases. The CDR3 contains 16 residues. CDR1 and CDR2 from the germline V gene are SEHNR and FQNEAQ (reference sequence). The V end was cut by 0 bases, the J end by 0 bases, with 12 bases between. The DNA of the CDR3 is TGTGCCAGCAGCTTAGCGGGGGGTGCCCACTCCTACGAGCAGTACTTC. Translated, it gives CASSLAGGAHSYEQYF.

The rearrangement joins TRBV18 to TRBJ1-4; D not resolved. The CDR3 extends over 16 amino acids. Trimming cost V 3 bases and J 3 bases, with 14 bases left between them. The germline V gene has CDR1 KGHSH and CDR2 LQKENI. The CDR3 is CASSPNGGTANEKLFF. In DNA, the CDR3 is TGTGCCAGCTCACCCAACGGCGGTACGGCTAATGAAAAACTGTTTTTT.

The rearrangement uses TRBV7-9 and TRBJ1-3, with TRBD1 matching 7 bases. The CDR3 sequence is 16 residues long. Unmatched junction bases numbered 5, after V lost 3 bases and J lost 0 bases. Germline CDR1 SEHNR, CDR2 FQNEAQ (reference sequence). The CDR3 DNA reads as TGTGCCAGCAGCTTGTGGACAGGTAGCTCTGGAAACACCATATATTTT. This sequence encodes CASSLWTGSSGNTIYF.

V and J are TRBV9 and TRBJ2-6, with 8 bases fitting TRBD2. The CDR3 runs to 18 residues. J gave up 4 bases and V 0 bases, and 9 bases lay outside the gene matches. Germline V gene data show CDR1 as SGDLS and CDR2 as YYNGEE. CDR3 nucleotide sequence: TGTGCCAGCAGCGTAGATTCAGGAGCGGGGGCCGGGGCCAACGTCCTGACTTTC. Its protein is CASSVDSGAGAGANVLTF. The variable domain in full, with the rest retrieved from reference TRBV9 and TRBJ2-6, is DSGVTQTPKHLITATGQRVTLRCSPRSGDLSVYWYQQSLDQGLQFLIQYYNGEERAKGNILERFSAQQFPDLHSELNLSSLELGDSALYFCASSVDSGAGAGANVLTFGAGSRLTVL.